This entry concerns a single T cell receptor beta chain. Its target is not known. This record comes from a study of T cell responses to AZD1222 COVID-19 vaccine. Per germline, CDR1 MDHEN and CDR2 SYDVKM. The CDR3 has 13 residues. Trimming left V 9 bases short and J 1 base short, with 13 bases between. Whole-study results and caveats: Donors skewed white British and female; clonal diversity was possibly underestimated. CD4 TCRs covered the whole spike, strongest at regions 160-218 and 743-854. There were repertoire samples only from the period after the peak T cell response. Nearly half of spike-specific TCRs reportedly target unmutated variant regions.

The repertoire was sequenced with immunoSEQ multiplex PCR; TCRdb's copy has only in-frame clones and lacks some. The data contain more than 85,000 clones, 70% to 90% of them seen just once; the ten biggest clones take up about 5%. This TCR was recovered from an adult in good health. Sequencing was performed on peripheral blood, taken on day 0 of AZD1222 vaccination. This chain uses TRBV28 with TRBJ2-7, with D perhaps matching TRBD1 (6 bases). The CDR3 coding sequence is TGTGCCAGTTATCAACAGGGTTCCTACGAGCAGTACTTC. This gives the protein CASYQQGSYEQYF.